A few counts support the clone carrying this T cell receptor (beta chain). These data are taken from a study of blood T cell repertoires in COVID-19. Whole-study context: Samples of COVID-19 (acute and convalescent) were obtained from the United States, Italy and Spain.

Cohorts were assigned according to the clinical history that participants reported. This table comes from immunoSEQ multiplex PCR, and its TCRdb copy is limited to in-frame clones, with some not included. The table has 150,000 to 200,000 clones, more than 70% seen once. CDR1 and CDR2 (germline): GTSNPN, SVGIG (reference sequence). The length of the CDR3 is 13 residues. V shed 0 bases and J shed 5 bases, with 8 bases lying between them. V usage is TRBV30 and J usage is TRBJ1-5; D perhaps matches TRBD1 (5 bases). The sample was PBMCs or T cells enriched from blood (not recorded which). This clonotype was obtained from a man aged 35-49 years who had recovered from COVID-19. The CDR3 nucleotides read TGTGCCTGGAGTGTACAGGTCGATCAGCCCCAGCATTTT. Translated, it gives CAWSVQVDQPQHF. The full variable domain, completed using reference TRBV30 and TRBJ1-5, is SQTIHQWPATLVQPVGSPLSLECTVEGTSNPNLYWYRQAAGRGLQLLFYSVGIGQISSEVPQNLSASRPQDRQFILSSKKLLLSDSGFYLCAWSVQVDQPQHFGDGTRLSIL.